One sample yielded the 13 T cell receptor beta chains listed below, sequenced in a study of shared clonotypes between healthy human individuals. Sequencing used immunoSEQ multiplex PCR; TCRdb keeps in-frame clones, though not all of them. The sample records 90,000 to 120,000 clones, roughly 70% being singletons. Sequenced sample: memory CD8+ T cells sorted from blood. Described subset: CD45RO+ cells pooled with CCR7-negative TemRA cells. These receptors originate from a woman aged 30 to 39 in good health.

This clone was detected a few times. The chain links TRBV7-8 to TRBJ1-1; no firm D call. The germline V and J ends were trimmed by 2 bases and 1 base, with 5 bases remaining between them. The CDR3 consists of 13 residues. Germline V gene data show CDR1 as SGHVS and CDR2 as FQNEAQ. The CDR3 bases are TGTGCCAGCAGCTTAACATCGAACACTGAAGCTTTCTTT. Encoded protein: CASSLTSNTEAFF.

The table lists this clone with a count of one. The chain couples TRBV19 to TRBJ1-1; TRBD1 matches 9 bases. The CDR3 sequence is 13 residues long. CDR1 LNHDA and CDR2 SQIVND come from the germline V gene (reference sequence). The J segment lost 0 bases and the V segment lost 10 bases, leaving 3 bases of the junction unmatched. The CDR3, as DNA: TGTGCCACCGGGACAGGGATGAACACTGAAGCTTTCTTT. This encodes CATGTGMNTEAFF.

The CDR3, as DNA: TGTGCCAGCAGCCGATCCGGACTAGCGGGATTGGTCGGGGAGCTGTTTTTT. Its translation: CASSRSGLAGLVGELFF. The rearrangement uses TRBV11-2 and TRBJ2-2, with 12 bases aligning to TRBD2. The ends lost 5 bases at V and 7 bases at J; junction bases unmatched: 11. CDR3 size: 17 residues. Germline V lookup: CDR1 SGHAT, CDR2 FQNNGV.

As regards this clone: The same CDR3 arises from other DNA sequences in this sample as well. The chain has TRBV5-1 and TRBJ2-2, with D tentatively TRBD1 (6 bases). The CDR3 runs to 14 residues. CDR1 and CDR2 from the germline V gene are SGHRS and YFSETQ. The V end was cut by 4 bases, the J end by 4 bases, with 11 bases between. The CDR3 DNA reads as TGCGCCAGCAGCCTACAGGGTGGCACCGGGGAGCTGTTTTTT. Residues: CASSLQGGTGELFF.

The chain combines TRBV27 with TRBJ1-1, with TRBD1 identical over 9 bases. CDR3 size: 15 residues. Germline V gives CDR1 MNHEY, CDR2 SMNVEV (reference sequence). Trimming at V came to 4 bases and at J to 5 bases, leaving 8 bases not matched to a gene. The CDR3 nucleotides are TGTGCCAGCAGTTCTTGGACAGGGGCCGATACTGAAGCTTTCTTT. Translation: CASSSWTGADTEAFF.

This clone was observed a handful of times. V and J are TRBV27 and TRBJ2-7; 11 positions match TRBD2. The germline V gene encodes CDR1 MNHEY and CDR2 SMNVEV (reference sequence). Losses at the gene ends were 5 bases for V and 2 bases for J; bases not matched to a gene: 2. The CDR3 has 14 amino acids. The CDR3 is CASSGTSGAYEQYF. The CDR3 nucleotides read TGTGCCAGCAGTGGGACTAGCGGTGCCTACGAGCAGTACTTC.

This clone was detected a few times. V and J are TRBV29-1 and TRBJ1-2, with D perhaps TRBD1 (6 bases). This CDR3 spans 13 amino acids. Germline values: CDR1 SQVTM, CDR2 ANQGSEA. Trimming shortened V by 5 bases and J by 3 bases, and 13 bases separated the two germline ends. The CDR3 DNA reads as TGCAGCGTTTGGGCAGGGGCTGACTATGGCTACACCTTC. As protein: CSVWAGADYGYTF.

V is TRBV10-3 and J is TRBJ2-7; D unclear. The V end lost 11 bases, the J end lost 6 bases, and 8 bases lay between the germline ends. CDR3 length: 9 residues. Germline V gives CDR1 ENHRY, CDR2 SYGVKD. The CDR3 region is CAAKGEQYF. CDR3 coding DNA: TGTGCCGCCAAAGGCGAGCAGTACTTC.

The chain has TRBV4-1 and TRBJ2-1, with 14 bases matching TRBD2. CDR1 is MGHRA, CDR2 YSYEKL, per germline. Trimming removed 5 bases from V and 1 base from J; junction bases left unmatched: 4. CDR3 length equals 17 residues. CDR3 coding DNA: TGCGCCAGCAGCGCGGGACTAGCGGGAGTTTCCTACAATGAGCAGTTCTTC. This translates into CASSAGLAGVSYNEQFF.

Regarding this clone: This sample also contains other DNA sequences that code for the same CDR3. This chain uses TRBV19 with TRBJ2-7, with unresolved D. Trimming cost V 6 bases and J 3 bases, with 12 bases left between them. This CDR3 region has 13 residues. Per germline, CDR1 LNHDA and CDR2 SQIVND (reference sequence). CDR3 protein: CASRLGPNYEQYF. For the CDR3, the DNA is TGTGCCAGTAGGCTCGGTCCAAACTACGAGCAGTACTTC.

The chain uses TRBV15 and TRBJ2-6; D call uncertain. Trimming shortened V by 0 bases and J by 0 bases, and 3 bases separated the two germline ends. The CDR3 has 15 residues. Germline-derived CDR1 and CDR2 are LNHNV and YYDKDF (reference sequence). As DNA, the CDR3 is TGTGCCACCAGCAGAGATCACTCTGGGGCCAACGTCCTGACTTTC. Residues: CATSRDHSGANVLTF.

CDR3 amino acids: CASSQAAGYTGELFF. In DNA, the CDR3 is TGCGCCAGCAGCCAAGCGGCGGGATACACCGGGGAGCTGTTTTTT. The chain has TRBV4-1 and TRBJ2-2; the D gene is possibly TRBD2 (6 bases). This CDR3 has 15 residues. V lost 1 base, J lost 3 bases, and 9 bases lay in between. Germline CDR1 and CDR2: MGHRA and YSYEKL.

The V and J genes are TRBV30 and TRBJ2-7; D call uncertain. V lost 5 bases, J lost 2 bases, and 13 bases lay in between. Per germline, CDR1 GTSNPN and CDR2 SVGIG (reference sequence). This CDR3 has 13 amino acids. CDR3 residues: CAWGPFGAYEQYF. The CDR3 region has the DNA TGTGCCTGGGGACCCTTTGGGGCCTACGAGCAGTACTTC.